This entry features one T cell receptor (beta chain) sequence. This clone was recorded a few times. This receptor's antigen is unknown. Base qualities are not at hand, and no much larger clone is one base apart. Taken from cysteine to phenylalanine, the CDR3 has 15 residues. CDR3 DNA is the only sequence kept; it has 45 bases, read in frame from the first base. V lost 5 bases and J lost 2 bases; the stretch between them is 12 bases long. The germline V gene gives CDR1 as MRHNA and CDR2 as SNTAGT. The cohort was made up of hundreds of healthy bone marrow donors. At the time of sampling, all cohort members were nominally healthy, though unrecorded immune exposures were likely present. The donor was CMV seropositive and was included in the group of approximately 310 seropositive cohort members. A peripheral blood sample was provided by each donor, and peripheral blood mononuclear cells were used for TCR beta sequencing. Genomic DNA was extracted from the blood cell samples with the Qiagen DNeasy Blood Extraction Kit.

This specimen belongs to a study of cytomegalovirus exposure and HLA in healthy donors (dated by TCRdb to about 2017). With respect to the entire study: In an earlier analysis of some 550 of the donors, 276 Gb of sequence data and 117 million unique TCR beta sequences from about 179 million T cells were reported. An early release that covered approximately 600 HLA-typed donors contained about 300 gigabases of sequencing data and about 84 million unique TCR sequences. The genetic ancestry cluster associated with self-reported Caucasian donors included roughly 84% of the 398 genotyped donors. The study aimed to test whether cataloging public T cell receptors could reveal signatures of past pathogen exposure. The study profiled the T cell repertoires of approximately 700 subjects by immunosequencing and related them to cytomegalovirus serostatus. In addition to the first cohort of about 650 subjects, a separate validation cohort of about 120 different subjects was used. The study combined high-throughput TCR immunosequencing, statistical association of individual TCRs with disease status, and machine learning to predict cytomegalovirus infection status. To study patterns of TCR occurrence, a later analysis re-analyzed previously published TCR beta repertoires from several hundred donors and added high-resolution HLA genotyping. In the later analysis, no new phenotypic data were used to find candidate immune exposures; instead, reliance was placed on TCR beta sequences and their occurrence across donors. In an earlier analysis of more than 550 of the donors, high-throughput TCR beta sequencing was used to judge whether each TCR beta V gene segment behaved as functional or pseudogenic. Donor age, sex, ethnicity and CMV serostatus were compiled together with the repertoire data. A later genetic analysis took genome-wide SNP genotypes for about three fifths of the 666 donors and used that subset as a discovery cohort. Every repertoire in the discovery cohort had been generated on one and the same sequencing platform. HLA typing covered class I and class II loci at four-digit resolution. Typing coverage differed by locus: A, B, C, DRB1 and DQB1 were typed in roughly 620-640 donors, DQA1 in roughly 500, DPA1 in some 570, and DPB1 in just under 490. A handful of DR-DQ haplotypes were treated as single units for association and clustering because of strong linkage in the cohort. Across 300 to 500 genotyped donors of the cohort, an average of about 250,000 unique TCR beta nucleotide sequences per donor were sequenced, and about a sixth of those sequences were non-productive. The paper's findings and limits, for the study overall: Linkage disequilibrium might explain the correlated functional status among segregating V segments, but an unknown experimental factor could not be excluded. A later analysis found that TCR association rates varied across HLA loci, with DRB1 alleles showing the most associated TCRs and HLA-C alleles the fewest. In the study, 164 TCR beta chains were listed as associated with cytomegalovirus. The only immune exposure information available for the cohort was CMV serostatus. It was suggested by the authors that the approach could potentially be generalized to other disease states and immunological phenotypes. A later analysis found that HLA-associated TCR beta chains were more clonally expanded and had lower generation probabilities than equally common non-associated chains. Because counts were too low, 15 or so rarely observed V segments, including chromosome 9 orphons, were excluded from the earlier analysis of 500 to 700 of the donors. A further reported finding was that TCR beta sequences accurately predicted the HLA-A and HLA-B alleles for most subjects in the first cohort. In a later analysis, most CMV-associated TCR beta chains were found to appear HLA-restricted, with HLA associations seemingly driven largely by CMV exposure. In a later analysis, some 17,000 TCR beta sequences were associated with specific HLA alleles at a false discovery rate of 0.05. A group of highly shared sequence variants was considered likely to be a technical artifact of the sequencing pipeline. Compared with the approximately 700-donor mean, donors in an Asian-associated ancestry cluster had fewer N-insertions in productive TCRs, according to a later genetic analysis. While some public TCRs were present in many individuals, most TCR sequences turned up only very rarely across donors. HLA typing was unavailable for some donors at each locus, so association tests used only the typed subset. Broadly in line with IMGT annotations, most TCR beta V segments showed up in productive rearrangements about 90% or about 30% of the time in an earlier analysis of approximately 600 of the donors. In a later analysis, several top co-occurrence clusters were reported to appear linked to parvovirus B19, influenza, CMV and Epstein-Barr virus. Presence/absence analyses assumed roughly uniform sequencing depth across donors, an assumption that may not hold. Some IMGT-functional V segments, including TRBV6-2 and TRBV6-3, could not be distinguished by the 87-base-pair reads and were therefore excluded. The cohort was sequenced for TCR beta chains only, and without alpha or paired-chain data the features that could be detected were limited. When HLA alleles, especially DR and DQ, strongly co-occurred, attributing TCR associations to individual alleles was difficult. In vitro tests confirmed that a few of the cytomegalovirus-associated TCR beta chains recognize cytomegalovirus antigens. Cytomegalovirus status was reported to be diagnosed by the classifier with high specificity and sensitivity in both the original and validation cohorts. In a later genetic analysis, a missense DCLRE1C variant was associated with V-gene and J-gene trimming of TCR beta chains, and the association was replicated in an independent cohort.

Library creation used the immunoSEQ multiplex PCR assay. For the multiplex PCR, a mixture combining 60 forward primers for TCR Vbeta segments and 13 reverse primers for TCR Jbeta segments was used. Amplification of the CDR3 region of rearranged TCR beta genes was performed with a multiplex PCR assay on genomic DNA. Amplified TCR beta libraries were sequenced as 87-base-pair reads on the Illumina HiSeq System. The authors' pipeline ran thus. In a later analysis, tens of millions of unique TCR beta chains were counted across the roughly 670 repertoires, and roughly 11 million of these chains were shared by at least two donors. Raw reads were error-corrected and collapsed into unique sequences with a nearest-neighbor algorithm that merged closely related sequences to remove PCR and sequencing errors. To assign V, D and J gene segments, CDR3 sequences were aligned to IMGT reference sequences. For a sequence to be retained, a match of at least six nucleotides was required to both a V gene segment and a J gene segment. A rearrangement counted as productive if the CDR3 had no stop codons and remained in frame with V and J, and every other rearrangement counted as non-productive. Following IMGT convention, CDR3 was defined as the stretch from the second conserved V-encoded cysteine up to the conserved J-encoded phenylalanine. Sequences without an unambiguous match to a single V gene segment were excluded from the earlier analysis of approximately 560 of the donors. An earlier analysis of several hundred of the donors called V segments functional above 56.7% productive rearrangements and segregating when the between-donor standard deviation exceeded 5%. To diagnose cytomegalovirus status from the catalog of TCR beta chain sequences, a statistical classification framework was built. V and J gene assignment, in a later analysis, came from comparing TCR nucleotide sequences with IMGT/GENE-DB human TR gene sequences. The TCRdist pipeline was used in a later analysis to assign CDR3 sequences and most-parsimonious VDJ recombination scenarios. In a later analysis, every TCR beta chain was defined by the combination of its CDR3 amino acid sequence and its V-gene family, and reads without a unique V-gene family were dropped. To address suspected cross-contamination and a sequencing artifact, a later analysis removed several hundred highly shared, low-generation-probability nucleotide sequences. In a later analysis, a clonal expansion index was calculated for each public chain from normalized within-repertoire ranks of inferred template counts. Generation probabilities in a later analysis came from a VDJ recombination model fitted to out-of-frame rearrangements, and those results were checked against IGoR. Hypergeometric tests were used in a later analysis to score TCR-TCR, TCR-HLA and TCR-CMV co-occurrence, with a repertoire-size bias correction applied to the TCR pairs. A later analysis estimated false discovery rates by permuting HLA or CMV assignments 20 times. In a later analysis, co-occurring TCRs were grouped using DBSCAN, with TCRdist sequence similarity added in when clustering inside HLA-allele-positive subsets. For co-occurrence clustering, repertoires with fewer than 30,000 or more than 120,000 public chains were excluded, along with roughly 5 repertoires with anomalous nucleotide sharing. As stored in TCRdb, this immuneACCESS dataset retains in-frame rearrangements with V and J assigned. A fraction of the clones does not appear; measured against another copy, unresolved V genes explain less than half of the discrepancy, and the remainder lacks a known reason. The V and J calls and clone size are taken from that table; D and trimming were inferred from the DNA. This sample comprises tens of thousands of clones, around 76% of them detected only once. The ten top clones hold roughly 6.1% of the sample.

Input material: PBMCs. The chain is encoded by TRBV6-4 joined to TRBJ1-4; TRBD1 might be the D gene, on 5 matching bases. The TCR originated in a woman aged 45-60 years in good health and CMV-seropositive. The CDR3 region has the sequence CASSQTAGTNEKLFF. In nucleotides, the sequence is TGTGCCAGCAGTCAGACAGCGGGTACTAATGAAAAACTGTTTTTT.